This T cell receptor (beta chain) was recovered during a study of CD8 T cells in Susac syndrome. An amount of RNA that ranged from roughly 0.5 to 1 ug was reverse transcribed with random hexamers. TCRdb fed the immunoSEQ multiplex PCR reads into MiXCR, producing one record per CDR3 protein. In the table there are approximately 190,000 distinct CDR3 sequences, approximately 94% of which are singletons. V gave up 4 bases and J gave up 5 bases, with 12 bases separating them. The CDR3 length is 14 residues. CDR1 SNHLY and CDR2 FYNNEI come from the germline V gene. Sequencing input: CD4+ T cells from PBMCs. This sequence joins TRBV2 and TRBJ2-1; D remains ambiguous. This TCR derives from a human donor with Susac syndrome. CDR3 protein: CASSVVTHDNEQFF. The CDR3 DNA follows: TGTGCCAGCAGTGTGGTGACCCATGACAATGAGCAGTTCTTC.